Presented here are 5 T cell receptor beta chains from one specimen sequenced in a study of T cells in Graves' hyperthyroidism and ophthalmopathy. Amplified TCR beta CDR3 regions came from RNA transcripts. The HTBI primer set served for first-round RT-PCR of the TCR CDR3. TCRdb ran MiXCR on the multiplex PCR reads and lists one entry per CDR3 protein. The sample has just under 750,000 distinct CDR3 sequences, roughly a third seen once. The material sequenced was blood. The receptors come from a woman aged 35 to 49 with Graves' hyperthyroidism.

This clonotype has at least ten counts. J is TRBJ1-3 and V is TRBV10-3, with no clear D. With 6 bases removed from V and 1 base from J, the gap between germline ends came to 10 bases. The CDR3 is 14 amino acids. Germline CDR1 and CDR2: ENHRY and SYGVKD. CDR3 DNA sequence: TGTGCCATCAGCGGGAAGCTATCTGGAAACACCATATATTTT. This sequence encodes CAISGKLSGNTIYF.

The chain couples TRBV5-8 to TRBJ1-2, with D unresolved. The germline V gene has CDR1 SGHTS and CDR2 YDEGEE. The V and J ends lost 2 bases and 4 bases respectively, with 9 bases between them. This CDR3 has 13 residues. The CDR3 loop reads CASSFKSPYGYTF. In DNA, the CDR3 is TGTGCCAGCAGCTTTAAAAGCCCCTATGGCTACACCTTC.

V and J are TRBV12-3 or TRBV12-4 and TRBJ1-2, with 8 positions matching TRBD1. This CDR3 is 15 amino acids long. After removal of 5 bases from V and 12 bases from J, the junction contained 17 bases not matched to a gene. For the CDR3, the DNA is TGTGCCAGCAGTCCTACCGGGACAGGAACTTTTTCGAACACCTTC. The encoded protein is CASSPTGTGTFSNTF.

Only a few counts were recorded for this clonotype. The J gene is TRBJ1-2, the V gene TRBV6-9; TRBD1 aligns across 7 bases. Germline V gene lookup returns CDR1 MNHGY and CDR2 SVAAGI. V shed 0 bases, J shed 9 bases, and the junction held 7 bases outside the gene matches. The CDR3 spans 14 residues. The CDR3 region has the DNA TGTGCCAGCAGTTATTCTACAGGGGAGAAATGCTACACCTTC. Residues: CASSYSTGEKCYTF.

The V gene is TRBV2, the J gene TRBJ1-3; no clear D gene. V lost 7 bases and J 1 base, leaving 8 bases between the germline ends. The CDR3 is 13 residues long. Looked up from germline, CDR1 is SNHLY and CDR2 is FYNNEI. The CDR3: CASNLESGNTIYF. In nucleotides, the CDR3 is TGTGCCAGCAATCTGGAATCTGGAAACACCATATATTTT.